These 5 T cell receptor beta chains share one sample of origin, sequenced in a study of blood T cells in healthy people across ages. Alongside a J-beta primer mix, a sample-barcoded 5' primer served in a second PCR lasting about 7 to 12 cycles. TCRdb processed the 5' RACE reads anew with MiXCR; each CDR3 protein has one entry. Altogether about 1,400,000 distinct CDR3 sequences are present, approximately 40% being singletons, with the ten largest covering under 8%. Sequencing was performed on blood. These receptors were obtained from a woman under 30 in good health.

This chain uses TRBV5-1 with TRBJ1-4; D uncertain. The CDR3 runs to 16 residues. V was shortened by 4 bases and J by 5 bases, with 18 bases between the two germline ends. Germline V gene lookup returns CDR1 SGHRS and CDR2 YFSETQ. DNA of the CDR3: TGCGCCAGCAGCCTACGGACGTCCTCTTCCAATGAAAAACTGTTTTTT. Residues: CASSLRTSSSNEKLFF. Drawing the rest from reference TRBV5-1 and TRBJ1-4, the complete variable domain is KAGVTQTPRYLIKTRGQQVTLSCSPISGHRSVSWYQQTPGQGLQFLFEYFSETQRNKGNFPGRFSGRQFSNSRSEMNVSTLELGDSALYLCASSLRTSSSNEKLFFGSGTQLSVL.

The chain is built from TRBV5-1 and TRBJ2-7; D possibly corresponds to TRBD1 (6 bases). The DNA end is more similar to TRBJ2-5, so the J call may be wrong. Germline V lookup: CDR1 SGHRS, CDR2 YFSETQ. The CDR3 totals 15 residues. The CDR3 nucleotides read TGCGCCAGCAGCTATCCCGGGTCCCAAGGGGGGACCCAGTACTTC. Residues: CASSYPGSQGGTQYF.

This clonotype has only a few counts. The chain has TRBV6-5 and TRBJ2-7; TRBD1 matches 7 bases. V lost 9 bases, J lost 2 bases, and 7 bases stayed unmatched. The CDR3 sequence is 13 residues long. Germline V gene sequence: CDR1 MNHEY, CDR2 SVGAGI. DNA for the CDR3: TGTGCCAGATACAGGGGATTTCCCTACGAGCAGTACTTC. Translation gives CARYRGFPYEQYF.

The genes are TRBV11-1 and TRBJ2-3; possibly TRBD1 or TRBD2 for D (6 bases each). Looked up from germline, CDR1 is SGHAT and CDR2 is FQDESV (reference sequence). V lost 2 bases and J lost 3, with 30 bases in between. The CDR3 totals 21 residues. The CDR3 coding sequence is TGTGCCAGCAGCTTAAGGGGGTCGTTCGGGAGCTATTCACCGATGACAGATACGCAGTATTTT. It is translated as CASSLRGSFGSYSPMTDTQYF.

For the CDR3, the DNA is TGCGCCAGCAGCTTGGGTTCTGGCGGAACCCAAGAGACCCAGTACTTC. This codes for CASSLGSGGTQETQYF. This rearrangement joins TRBV5-1 to TRBJ2-5; D gene ambiguous. The CDR3 loop spans 16 amino acids. The germline V and J ends were trimmed by 0 bases and 1 base, with 13 bases remaining between them. Germline assignment: CDR1 SGHRS and CDR2 YFSETQ.